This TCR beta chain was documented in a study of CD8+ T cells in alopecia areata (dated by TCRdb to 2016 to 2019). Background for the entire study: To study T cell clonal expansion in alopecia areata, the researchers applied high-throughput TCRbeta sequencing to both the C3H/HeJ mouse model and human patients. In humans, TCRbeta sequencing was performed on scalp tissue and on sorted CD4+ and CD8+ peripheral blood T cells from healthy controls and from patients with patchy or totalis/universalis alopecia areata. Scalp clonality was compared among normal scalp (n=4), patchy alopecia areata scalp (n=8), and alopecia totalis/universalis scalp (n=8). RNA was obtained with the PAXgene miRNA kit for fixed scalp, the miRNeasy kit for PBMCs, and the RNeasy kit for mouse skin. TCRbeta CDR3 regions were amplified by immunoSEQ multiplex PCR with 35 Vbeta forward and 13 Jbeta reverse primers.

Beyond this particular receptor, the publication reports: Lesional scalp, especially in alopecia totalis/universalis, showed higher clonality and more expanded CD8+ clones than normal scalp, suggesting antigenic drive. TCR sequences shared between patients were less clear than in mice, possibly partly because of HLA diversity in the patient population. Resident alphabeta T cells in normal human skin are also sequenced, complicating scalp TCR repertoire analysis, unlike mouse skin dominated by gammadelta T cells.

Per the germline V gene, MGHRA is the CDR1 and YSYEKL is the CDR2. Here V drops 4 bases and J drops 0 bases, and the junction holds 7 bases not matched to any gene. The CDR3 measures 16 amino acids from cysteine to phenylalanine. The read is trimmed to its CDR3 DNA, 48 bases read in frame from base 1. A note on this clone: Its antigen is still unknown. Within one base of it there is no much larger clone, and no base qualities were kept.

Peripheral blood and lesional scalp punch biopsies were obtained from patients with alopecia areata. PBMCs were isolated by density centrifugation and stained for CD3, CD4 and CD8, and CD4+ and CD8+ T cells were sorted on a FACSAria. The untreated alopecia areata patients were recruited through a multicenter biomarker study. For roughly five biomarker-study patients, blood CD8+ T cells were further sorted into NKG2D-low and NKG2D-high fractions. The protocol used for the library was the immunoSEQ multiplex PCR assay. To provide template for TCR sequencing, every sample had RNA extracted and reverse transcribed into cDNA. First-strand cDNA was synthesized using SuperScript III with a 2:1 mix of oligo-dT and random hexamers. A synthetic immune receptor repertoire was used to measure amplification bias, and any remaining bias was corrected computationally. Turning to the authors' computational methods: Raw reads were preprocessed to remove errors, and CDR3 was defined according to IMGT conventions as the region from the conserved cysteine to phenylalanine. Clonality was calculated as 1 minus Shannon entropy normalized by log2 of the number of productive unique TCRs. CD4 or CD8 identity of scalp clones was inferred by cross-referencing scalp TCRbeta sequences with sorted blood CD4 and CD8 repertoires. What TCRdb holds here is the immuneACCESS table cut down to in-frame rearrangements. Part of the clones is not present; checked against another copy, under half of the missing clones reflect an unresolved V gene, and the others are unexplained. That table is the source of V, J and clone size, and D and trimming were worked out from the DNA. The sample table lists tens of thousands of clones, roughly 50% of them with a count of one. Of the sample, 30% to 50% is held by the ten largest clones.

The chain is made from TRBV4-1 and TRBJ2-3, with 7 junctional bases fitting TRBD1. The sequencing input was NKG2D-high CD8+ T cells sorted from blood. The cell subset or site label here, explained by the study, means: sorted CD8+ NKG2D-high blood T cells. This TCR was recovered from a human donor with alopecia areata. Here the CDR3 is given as CASSPGTASSTDTQYF. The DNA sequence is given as TGCGCCAGCAGCCCCGGGACAGCCTCTAGCACAGATACGCAGTATTTT.